Following are 9 T cell receptor beta chains from one sample sequenced in a study of vaccination effects on CD4 cells after COVID-19. Produced via immunoSEQ multiplex PCR; TCRdb's table is partial and in-frame only. The repertoire consists of tens of thousands of clones, with roughly 78% occurring once and the leading ten covering roughly a tenth. Before sequencing, viral peptide pools were used by the ViraFEST assay to expand antigen-specific CD4+ T cells. Culture proceeded for about 11 days, and CD4+ T cells were then isolated. According to the study, vaccine recipients showed no prior SARS-CoV-2 infection and negative nucleocapsid antibodies. These receptors lack a known antigen. Material: CD4+ T cells from PBMCs cultured with HCoV-NL63 spike peptides, obtained before COVID-19 vaccination. The receptor set was obtained from a human donor who received a COVID-19 vaccine.

This clone has a single count. J is TRBJ2-2 and V is TRBV3-1 (or the pseudogene TRBV3-2); D not resolved. This CDR3 region has 14 residues. The germline V and J ends were trimmed by 6 bases and 3 bases, with 11 bases remaining between them. CDR1 LGHDT and CDR2 YNNKEL come from the germline V gene (reference sequence). In DNA form, the CDR3 reads TGTGCCAGCAGGGCCACAGAGGACACCGGGGAGCTGTTTTTT. Amino acid sequence: CASRATEDTGELFF.

This chain joins TRBV27 and TRBJ1-6; unclear D gene. The germline V gene has CDR1 MNHEY and CDR2 SMNVEV (reference sequence). The CDR3 covers 15 residues. Trimming removed 1 base from V and 8 bases from J, with 12 bases in between. CDR3 DNA: TGTGCCAGCAGTTTATATGGGGTTGCGCATTCACCCCTCCACTTT. Encoded protein: CASSLYGVAHSPLHF.

This clone appeared a few times. This chain joins TRBV18 and TRBJ1-6; D unclear. Germline V gene sequence: CDR1 KGHSH, CDR2 LQKENI. Trimming cost V 4 bases and J 8 bases, with 9 bases left between them. There are 13 residues in the CDR3. The CDR3, as DNA: TGTGCCAGCTCACAGGATTCTGATTCACCCCTCCACTTT. It yields the protein CASSQDSDSPLHF.

This chain joins TRBV6-5 and TRBJ1-4; 8 nucleotides line up with TRBD1. The CDR3 totals 15 residues. The germline V gene has CDR1 MNHEY and CDR2 SVGAGI. The trim removed 4 bases at V and 8 bases at J, leaving 9 bases unmatched. The DNA for the CDR3 is TGTGCCAGCAGTTCCCACGGGACAGGTGACGAAAAACTGTTTTTT. It yields the protein CASSSHGTGDEKLFF.

There are a few counts of this clone. The chain combines TRBV19 with TRBJ1-2, with D possibly being TRBD1 (5 bases). Trimming stripped 3 bases from V and 3 bases from J, with 14 bases between. The CDR3 sequence is 15 residues long. Germline V lookup: CDR1 LNHDA, CDR2 SQIVND (reference sequence). The CDR3, as DNA: TGTGCCAGTAGTATGTATTCGGGGCGCGACTATGGCTACACCTTC. This gives the protein CASSMYSGRDYGYTF.

The chain couples TRBV7-2 to TRBJ1-5, with 7 bases fitting TRBD1. Germline V lookup: CDR1 SGHTA, CDR2 FQGNSA. The trim removed 3 bases at V and 5 bases at J, leaving 10 bases unmatched. The CDR3 loop spans 16 amino acids. CDR3: CASSLDIQGLDQPQHF. The CDR3 coding sequence is TGTGCCAGCAGCTTGGACATACAGGGGCTGGATCAGCCCCAGCATTTT.

V is TRBV27 and J is TRBJ1-6; weak D call: TRBD1 (6 bases). CDR3 length equals 14 residues. The germline CDR1 and CDR2 sequences are MNHEY and SMNVEV (reference sequence). V dropped 6 bases and J dropped 8 bases, with 14 bases sitting between them. In nucleotides, the CDR3 is TGTGCCAGCAGCCCGGGGGGCGTGTATTCACCCCTCCACTTT. Translating it yields CASSPGGVYSPLHF.

V usage is TRBV6-5 and J usage is TRBJ1-1; 9 bases are shared with TRBD1. This CDR3 has 13 residues. Germline V gene sequence: CDR1 MNHEY, CDR2 SVGAGI. The V gene end was trimmed by 8 bases and the J gene end by 5 bases; junction bases not matched to a gene: 6. The DNA of the CDR3 is TGTGCCAGCCGAGGACAGGGGTGGACTGAAGCTTTCTTT. Protein sequence: CASRGQGWTEAFF.

The chain links TRBV25-1 to TRBJ2-7; D ambiguous. The V gene lost 4 bases and the J gene lost 8 bases, with 9 bases spanning the gap. This CDR3 comprises 11 residues. Germline V gene lookup returns CDR1 MGHDK and CDR2 SYGVNS. CDR3 nucleotide sequence: TGTGCCAGCAGTGCCTTGGACCAGCAGTACTTC. Translated, it gives CASSALDQQYF.